This entry lists 14 T cell receptor beta chains sequenced from one sample in a study of cytomegalovirus exposure and HLA in healthy donors. Clones were read by immunoSEQ multiplex PCR, and TCRdb kept only the in-frame ones, dropping some. The sample consists of some 66,000 clones, around 97% of them appearing once. Source material: PBMCs. The source is a young woman in good health and CMV-seropositive.

This chain links TRBV6-5 with TRBJ2-7; D ambiguous. CDR3 length equals 12 residues. Trimming removed 6 bases at V and 6 bases at J, with 12 bases between. Germline loops: CDR1 MNHEY, CDR2 SVGAGI. This CDR3 is CASSRGWFEQYF. The CDR3 DNA sequence: TGTGCCAGCAGCCGAGGATGGTTCGAGCAGTACTTC.

V is TRBV7-9 and J is TRBJ2-3; D perhaps matches TRBD1 (6 bases). Germline assignment: CDR1 SEHNR and CDR2 FQNEAQ (reference sequence). The CDR3 consists of 14 residues. V lost 5 bases and J lost 4, with 13 bases in between. As DNA, the CDR3 is TGTGCCAGCAGCCCCACGGCAGGGGCAGATACGCAGTATTTT. Protein sequence: CASSPTAGADTQYF.

This clone was picked up one time. This CDR3 is CASSPRDRQVSEQYF. The CDR3 DNA reads TGTGCCAGCAGCCCCAGGGACAGACAAGTCTCCGAGCAGTACTTC. V gene TRBV11-2 combines with J gene TRBJ2-7; 7 nucleotides match TRBD1. Looked up from germline, CDR1 is SGHAT and CDR2 is FQNNGV. Trimming removed 5 bases from V and 6 bases from J; junction bases left unmatched: 13. This CDR3 region has 15 residues.

This chain connects TRBV7-9 to TRBJ1-4; 7 bases align to TRBD1. J gave up 7 bases and V 4 bases, and 9 bases lay outside the gene matches. The CDR3 covers 15 residues. Per the germline V gene, CDR1 is SEHNR and CDR2 is FQNEAQ (reference sequence). The CDR3 is CASSSTGFVGEKLFF. The DNA for the CDR3 is TGTGCCAGCAGCTCGACAGGGTTTGTTGGTGAAAAACTGTTTTTT.

About this clone: The sample has other DNA sequences that encode this CDR3 too. J is TRBJ2-1 and V is TRBV9; possible D gene TRBD2, 6 bases. V lost 2 bases and J lost 6, with 15 bases in between. The CDR3 covers 15 residues. The germline gives CDR1 SGDLS, CDR2 YYNGEE. CDR3 region: CASSVDEGGPNEQFF. CDR3 nucleotides: TGTGCCAGCAGCGTGGATGAAGGAGGGCCCAATGAGCAGTTCTTC.

The chain recombines TRBV2 with TRBJ2-2; 15 positions match TRBD2. Per the germline V gene, CDR1 is SNHLY and CDR2 is FYNNEI. The CDR3 is 15 amino acids. V trimming: 6 bases; J trimming: 8 bases; junction bases outside the gene matches: 4. The DNA for the CDR3 is TGTGCCAGCAGAGGACTAGCGGGAGGGGAGGGGGAGCTGTTTTTT. As protein: CASRGLAGGEGELFF.

The chain has TRBV6-5 and TRBJ2-7, with 10 positions matching TRBD1. CDR1 is MNHEY, CDR2 SVGAGI, per germline. V was pared by 2 bases and J by 2 bases, with 3 bases of the junction left unmatched. CDR3 length: 15 amino acids. The CDR3 bases are TGTGCCAGCAGTTACGGACAGGGGGAGGCCTACGAGCAGTACTTC. Translated: CASSYGQGEAYEQYF.

CDR3 protein: CASSRTGRGYTF. The CDR3 coding sequence is TGTGCCAGCAGCCGGACAGGGAGGGGCTACACCTTC. V and J are TRBV27 and TRBJ1-2, with TRBD1 matching 8 bases. The CDR3 length is 12 residues. J gave up 8 bases and V 6 bases, and 5 bases lay outside the gene matches. CDR1 is MNHEY and CDR2 is SMNVEV in the germline V gene (reference sequence).

This clone was observed a single time. V and J are TRBV27 and TRBJ1-2, with D possibly TRBD1 on 6 matching bases. V was cut by 0 bases and J by 5 bases, with 13 bases left in between. This CDR3 spans 15 amino acids. CDR1 is MNHEY and CDR2 is SMNVEV in the germline V gene (reference sequence). CDR3 amino acids: CASSLSKGGGYGYTF. CDR3 DNA: TGTGCCAGCAGTTTATCGAAAGGGGGGGGATATGGCTACACCTTC.

The J gene is TRBJ2-5, the V gene TRBV7-2, with 11 bases lining up with TRBD2. Trimming took 3 bases from V and 4 from J; bases not matched to a gene: 4. Germline V gene lookup returns CDR1 SGHTA and CDR2 FQGNSA. There are 15 residues in the CDR3. CDR3: CASSFPTSGRETQYF. The CDR3 nucleotides read TGTGCCAGCAGCTTTCCTACTAGCGGGAGAGAGACCCAGTACTTC.

This sequence joins TRBV19 and TRBJ1-5, with TRBD1 matching 8 bases. Trimming removed 5 bases from V and 2 bases from J; junction bases left unmatched: 8. Germline lookup yields CDR1 LNHDA and CDR2 SQIVND (reference sequence). The CDR3 sequence is 16 residues long. CDR3 sequence reads: CASSLPGGFGNQPQHF. For the CDR3, the DNA is TGTGCCAGTAGTCTCCCAGGGGGCTTTGGCAATCAGCCCCAGCATTTT.

This chain links TRBV5-5 with TRBJ1-2, with D hard to call. Germline V gives CDR1 SGHKS, CDR2 YYEKEE (reference sequence). The ends were cut back, 2 bases at V and 7 bases at J, with 9 bases in the middle. There are 12 residues in the CDR3. The CDR3 DNA reads as TGTGCCAGCAGCTTACTTGGTTTTGGCTACACCTTC. It is translated as CASSLLGFGYTF.

The CDR3 region is CASSDGFSGEGFYEQYF. DNA for the CDR3: TGTGCCAGCAGTGATGGCTTCTCCGGGGAAGGATTCTACGAGCAGTACTTC. The J gene is TRBJ2-7, the V gene TRBV6-1; D might be TRBD2 (5 bases). The CDR3 extends over 17 amino acids. V was shortened by 3 bases and J by 3 bases, with 21 bases between the two germline ends. The germline CDR1 and CDR2 sequences are MNHNS and SASEGT.

This clone occurred once. The chain couples TRBV7-9 to TRBJ1-1, with 11 nucleotides matching TRBD1. Germline loops: CDR1 SEHNR, CDR2 FQNEAQ (reference sequence). V was clipped by 5 bases and J by 1 base; unmatched bases: 6. The CDR3 totals 16 residues. The CDR3 here is CASSTWTGGKNTEAFF. For the CDR3, the DNA is TGTGCCAGCAGCACCTGGACAGGGGGCAAGAACACTGAAGCTTTCTTT. Drawing the rest from reference TRBV7-9 and TRBJ1-1, the complete variable domain is DTGVSQNPRHKITKRGQNVTFRCDPISEHNRLYWYRQTLGQGPEFLTYFQNEAQLEKSRLLSDRFSAERPKGSFSTLEIQRTEQGDSAMYLCASSTWTGGKNTEAFFGQGTRLTVV.